One sample yielded the 26 T cell receptor beta chains listed below, sequenced in a study of shared clonotypes between healthy human individuals. Clones were sequenced by immunoSEQ multiplex PCR, and TCRdb holds only the in-frame ones, with some missing. The sample includes fewer than 650,000 clones, approximately 80% of them seen just once. Sequencing used PBMCs. The receptors derive from a woman in her thirties or forties in good health. Some clones in this sample may be carry-over from other donors' samples.

This clone was seen a handful of times. The gene calls are TRBV15 and TRBJ1-6; no firm D call. V shed 0 bases and J shed 7 bases, with 13 bases lying between them. The CDR3 has 16 residues. CDR1 and CDR2 (germline): LNHNV, YYDKDF (reference sequence). The CDR3 coding sequence is TGTGCCACCAGCAGAGATGATGGGGTCAACAATTCACCCCTCCACTTT. Translated, it gives CATSRDDGVNNSPLHF.

In this sample, this clone turned up once. The rearrangement joins TRBV29-1 to TRBJ2-3, with 7 nucleotides matching TRBD2. V lost 3 bases and J lost 6; bases outside the gene matches: 15. The CDR3 sequence is 16 residues long. Germline V gene sequence: CDR1 SQVTM, CDR2 ANQGSEA. The CDR3 is CSVDEGGSLRLDTQYF. DNA of the CDR3: TGCAGCGTTGATGAGGGCGGGAGCTTGAGATTGGATACGCAGTATTTT.

The V and J genes are TRBV18 and TRBJ2-5, with 10 bases identical to TRBD1. The CDR3 is made up of 13 amino acids. V gave up 10 bases and J gave up 5 bases; unmatched junction bases: 7. The germline V gene has CDR1 KGHSH and CDR2 LQKENI. In DNA form, the CDR3 reads TGTGCCACCCGACAGGGGGCTAGGGAGACCCAGTACTTC. Translated: CATRQGARETQYF.

The rearrangement links TRBV5-1 to TRBJ1-1; D is undetermined. Looked up from germline, CDR1 is SGHRS and CDR2 is YFSETQ. Trimming shortened V by 2 bases and J by 5 bases, and 10 bases separated the two germline ends. The CDR3 sequence is 13 residues long. The CDR3 sequence is CASSFPDGTEAFF. In DNA form, the CDR3 reads TGCGCCAGCAGCTTCCCAGATGGGACTGAAGCTTTCTTT.

This clone came up once. CDR3 DNA sequence: TGTGCCAGCAGCTTGGTAGGGAGGGTCACTGAAGCTTTCTTT. It is translated as CASSLVGRVTEAFF. The genes are TRBV5-4 and TRBJ1-1; D remains ambiguous. The CDR3 spans 14 residues. CDR1 is SGHNT and CDR2 is YYREEE in the germline V gene (reference sequence). V was shortened by 0 bases and J by 4 bases, with 10 bases between the two germline ends.

This chain joins TRBV27 and TRBJ1-1; 8 nucleotides agree with TRBD1. CDR3 length: 11 residues. The V segment lost 3 bases and the J segment 12 bases; nucleotides outside the gene matches: 3. Germline CDR1 is MNHEY and CDR2 is SMNVEV (reference sequence). The CDR3 sequence is CASSFRGRPFF. The CDR3 nucleotides read TGTGCCAGCAGTTTCAGGGGGCGGCCTTTCTTT.

V and J are TRBV11-1 and TRBJ2-7; tentative D call: TRBD1 (6 bases). CDR3 size: 15 residues. Trimming left V 5 bases short and J 5 bases short, with 19 bases between. Germline CDR1 reads SGHAT; CDR2 reads FQDESV (reference sequence). The CDR3 DNA reads TGTGCCAGCAGCCCGTACCAGGGGAGTAGGAACGAGCAGTACTTC. Translation: CASSPYQGSRNEQYF.

This clone has only a few counts. The V gene is TRBV28, the J gene TRBJ2-7, with TRBD1 matching over 10 bases. The ends lost 5 bases at V and 0 bases at J; junction bases unmatched: 7. CDR3 length equals 16 residues. Germline-derived CDR1 and CDR2 are MDHEN and SYDVKM. The CDR3 sequence: CASSAPRQGASYEQYF. CDR3 nucleotides: TGTGCCAGCAGTGCCCCCCGACAGGGGGCCTCCTACGAGCAGTACTTC.

The chain links TRBV7-3 to TRBJ2-7; 11 positions agree with TRBD2. This CDR3 has 17 amino acids. Germline V lookup: CDR1 SGHTA, CDR2 FQGTGA. The V and J ends lost 2 bases and 4 bases, in that order; junction bases with no gene match: 10. The CDR3 DNA reads TGTGCCAGCAGCTTAGGGGGACTAGCGGTAGTTTTATACGAGCAGTACTTC. This encodes CASSLGGLAVVLYEQYF.

This chain joins TRBV27 and TRBJ2-7, with TRBD2 identical over 8 bases. The CDR3 runs 13 residues. V lost 5 bases and J lost 4; bases outside the gene matches: 4. CDR1 and CDR2 (germline): MNHEY, SMNVEV (reference sequence). For the CDR3, the DNA is TGTGCCAGCAGTCCCAGCGGGAGTTACGAGCAGTACTTC. Amino acid sequence: CASSPSGSYEQYF.

This clone was seen only once. The V gene is TRBV19, the J gene TRBJ2-1, with 10 bases that match TRBD2. CDR3 size: 13 residues. The V gene end was trimmed by 9 bases and the J gene end by 6 bases; junction bases not matched to a gene: 5. In germline, CDR1 is LNHDA, CDR2 SQIVND (reference sequence). CDR3 sequence (DNA): TGTGCCAGCTCCGGGACTAGCGCCAATGAGCAGTTCTTC. Residues: CASSGTSANEQFF. Drawing the rest from reference TRBV19 and TRBJ2-1, the complete variable domain is DGGITQSPKYLFRKEGQNVTLSCEQNLNHDAMYWYRQDPGQGLRLIYYSQIVNDFQKGDIAEGYSVSREKKESFPLTVTSAQKNPTAFYLCASSGTSANEQFFGPGTRLTVL.

This rearrangement joins TRBV7-3 to TRBJ2-5, with 12 positions matching TRBD2. The ends lost 5 bases at V and 5 bases at J; junction bases unmatched: 6. The length of the CDR3 is 15 residues. CDR1 and CDR2 (germline): SGHTA, FQGTGA. The DNA of the CDR3 is TGTGCCAGCAGCGTGACTAGCGGGAGTGGGGAGACCCAGTACTTC. This translates into CASSVTSGSGETQYF.

This clone was counted only a few times. The chain combines TRBV18 with TRBJ1-1; D uncertain. The CDR3 runs 13 residues. The germline V and J ends were trimmed by 2 bases and 7 bases, with 11 bases remaining between them. Germline values: CDR1 KGHSH, CDR2 LQKENI. CDR3 in amino acids: CASSPEGRHEAFF. CDR3 sequence (DNA): TGTGCCAGCTCACCAGAAGGACGCCATGAAGCTTTCTTT. The full variable domain, in which reference TRBV18 and TRBJ1-1 provide the parts outside the CDR3, is NAGVMQNPRHLVRRRGQEARLRCSPMKGHSHVYWYRQLPEEGLKFMVYLQKENIIDESGMPKERFSAEFPKEGPSILRIQQVVRGDSAAYFCASSPEGRHEAFFGQGTRLTVV.

This clone has a single count. V and J are TRBV6-5 and TRBJ1-2; no clear D. Looked up from germline, CDR1 is MNHEY and CDR2 is SVGAGI. V lost 5 bases and J lost 5, with 12 bases in between. This CDR3 has 13 residues. For the CDR3, the DNA is TGTGCCAGCAGTGGTGGGATTGGTTATGGCTACACCTTC. It encodes CASSGGIGYGYTF.

This clone appeared a single time. The J gene is TRBJ2-7, the V gene TRBV5-1; TRBD2 matches 7 bases. Per the germline V gene, CDR1 is SGHRS and CDR2 is YFSETQ. CDR3 size: 14 residues. The V segment lost 4 bases and the J segment 2 bases; nucleotides outside the gene matches: 6. The CDR3 DNA reads as TGCGCCAGCAGCCCGGGGGGACTAACCTACGAGCAGTACTTC. Amino acid sequence: CASSPGGLTYEQYF.

The chain couples TRBV9 to TRBJ2-1; 7 bases agree with TRBD2. Germline V gene sequence: CDR1 SGDLS, CDR2 YYNGEE. The CDR3 has 16 amino acids. V gave up 4 bases and J gave up 6 bases; unmatched junction bases: 13. The CDR3 nucleotides are TGTGCCAGCAGCCTAGGATCGGCGGGAGTAATCAATGAGCAGTTCTTC. Encoded protein: CASSLGSAGVINEQFF.

CDR3 nucleotide sequence: TGCGCCAGCAGGGGGACGTCTTCTGGGGAGCAGTACTTC. It is translated as CASRGTSSGEQYF. The chain is built from TRBV5-1 and TRBJ2-7; D possibly uses TRBD1 or TRBD2 (5 bases each). CDR1 is SGHRS and CDR2 is YFSETQ in the germline V gene. The CDR3 totals 13 residues. The germline V and J ends were trimmed by 5 bases and 7 bases, with 16 bases remaining between them. Full variable domain (rest looked up from reference TRBV5-1 and TRBJ2-7): KAGVTQTPRYLIKTRGQQVTLSCSPISGHRSVSWYQQTPGQGLQFLFEYFSETQRNKGNFPGRFSGRQFSNSRSEMNVSTLELGDSALYLCASRGTSSGEQYFGPGTRLTVT.

V and J are TRBV4-1 and TRBJ2-7, with D possibly TRBD2 on 5 matching bases. This CDR3 has 13 amino acids. CDR1 MGHRA and CDR2 YSYEKL come from the germline V gene. V lost 4 bases to trimming and J lost 3 bases, with 10 bases between them. CDR3 DNA: TGCGCCAGCAGCCTTAGCGAGGGCTACGAGCAGTACTTC. Translation: CASSLSEGYEQYF.

V and J are TRBV7-9 and TRBJ2-1, with 11 nucleotides matching TRBD2. Germline assignment: CDR1 SEHNR and CDR2 FQNEAQ (reference sequence). V lost 0 bases, J lost 0 bases, and 4 bases stayed unmatched. CDR3 length equals 18 residues. This CDR3 is CASSLALGLAGSYNEQFF. As DNA, the CDR3 is TGTGCCAGCAGCTTAGCGCTAGGACTAGCGGGCTCCTACAATGAGCAGTTCTTC.

V is TRBV19 and J is TRBJ2-5; D gene ambiguous. From germline, CDR1 is LNHDA and CDR2 SQIVND (reference sequence). The ends were cut back, 5 bases at V and 2 bases at J, with 9 bases in the middle. The CDR3 length is 13 residues. The CDR3 loop reads CASSSADQETQYF. CDR3 bases: TGTGCCAGTAGTTCCGCGGATCAAGAGACCCAGTACTTC.

This chain links TRBV30 with TRBJ2-2, with D possibly being TRBD1 (5 bases). Trimming left V 2 bases short and J 5 bases short, with 9 bases between. The length of the CDR3 is 13 residues. Germline-derived CDR1 and CDR2 are GTSNPN and SVGIG (reference sequence). The CDR3 reads CAWSLDRTGELFF. The CDR3 bases are TGTGCCTGGAGTCTTGACAGAACCGGGGAGCTGTTTTTT. Drawing the rest from reference TRBV30 and TRBJ2-2, the complete variable domain is SQTIHQWPATLVQPVGSPLSLECTVEGTSNPNLYWYRQAAGRGLQLLFYSVGIGQISSEVPQNLSASRPQDRQFILSSKKLLLSDSGFYLCAWSLDRTGELFFGEGSRLTVL.

The V gene is TRBV11-3, the J gene TRBJ2-1; 8 bases are shared with TRBD2. Germline-derived CDR1 and CDR2 are SGHNT and YENEEA. With V trimmed by 8 bases and J by 5 bases, 8 bases remained unmatched. The CDR3 sequence is 14 residues long. The CDR3 DNA follows: TGTGCCAGCCAAAGGGCGGGGGGCCACAATGAGCAGTTCTTC. Protein sequence: CASQRAGGHNEQFF.

V is TRBV18 and J is TRBJ1-3, with TRBD1 matching 7 bases. Germline V lookup: CDR1 KGHSH, CDR2 LQKENI. The length of the CDR3 is 17 residues. J was trimmed by 0 bases and V by 0 bases; bases with no gene match: 5. CDR3 nucleotides: TGTGCCAGCTCACCACCGACAGGGCTCATCTCTGGAAACACCATATATTTT. Its translation is CASSPPTGLISGNTIYF.

The chain carries TRBV30 and TRBJ2-7, with D perhaps being TRBD1 or TRBD2 (5 bases each). The CDR3 contains 13 residues. Trimming removed 2 bases from V and 2 bases from J, with 10 bases in between. CDR1 is GTSNPN, CDR2 SVGIG, per germline (reference sequence). CDR3 in DNA: TGTGCCTGGAGTAGGGACGGGCCCTACGAGCAGTACTTC. Translation: CAWSRDGPYEQYF. The full variable domain, completed using reference TRBV30 and TRBJ2-7, is SQTIHQWPATLVQPVGSPLSLECTVEGTSNPNLYWYRQAAGRGLQLLFYSVGIGQISSEVPQNLSASRPQDRQFILSSKKLLLSDSGFYLCAWSRDGPYEQYFGPGTRLTVT.

Points on this clone: Additional DNA sequences in this sample encode the identical CDR3. The chain combines TRBV5-1 with TRBJ2-7, with 7 nucleotides matching TRBD1. There are 13 residues in the CDR3. The junction had 2 bases not matched to a gene; V was cut back by 2 bases and J by 3 bases. Germline V gene data show CDR1 as SGHRS and CDR2 as YFSETQ. This chain's CDR3 is CASSFRGNYEQYF. The DNA of the CDR3 is TGCGCCAGCAGCTTCAGGGGGAACTACGAGCAGTACTTC.

This clone was picked up one time. The chain joins TRBV28 to TRBJ2-7; TRBD2 matches at 13 bases. CDR3 size: 16 residues. Germline CDR1 reads MDHEN; CDR2 reads SYDVKM. V was clipped by 6 bases and J by 4 bases; unmatched bases: 9. This chain's CDR3 is CASRNGLAGVSYEQYF. The CDR3 DNA follows: TGTGCCAGCAGAAACGGACTAGCGGGAGTAAGTTACGAGCAGTACTTC. Based on the CDR3 plus reference TRBV28 and TRBJ2-7, the full variable domain is DVKVTQSSRYLVKRTGEKVFLECVQDMDHENMFWYRQDPGLGLRLIYFSYDVKMKEKGDIPEGYSVSREKKERFSLILESASTNQTSMYLCASRNGLAGVSYEQYFGPGTRLTVT.